The 32 T cell receptor beta chains in this list originate from one sample, sequenced in a study of graft-versus-host responses after intestinal transplantation. Co-plating was performed using about 200,000 CFSE-labeled responder cells and about 200,000 irradiated, violet-dye-labeled stimulator cells. Sequenced by immunoSEQ multiplex PCR; TCRdb stores in-frame clones only, minus some. The top ten clones hold 5% of a sample with about 8,900 clones, under 35% of them seen once. The specimen comprised alloreactive CD8+ T cells from a mixed lymphocyte reaction culture, sampled before transplantation. Subset given: CFSE-low proliferating T cells sorted from roughly six-day pre-transplant mixed lymphocyte reaction (GvH or HvG direction). These TCRs come from a human patient who was an organ donor for intestinal transplantation.

V and J are TRBV4-1 and TRBJ2-1; 10 bases match TRBD2. Germline CDR1 reads MGHRA; CDR2 reads YSYEKL. The CDR3 covers 16 residues. J gave up 5 bases and V 6 bases, and 10 bases lay outside the gene matches. CDR3 nucleotide sequence: TGCGCCAGCAGACCTGTCGGGAGCGGGGGGGACAATGAGCAGTTCTTC. It is translated as CASRPVGSGGDNEQFF.

Points on this clone: The sample holds other DNA sequences that translate to the same CDR3. The chain recombines TRBV5-1 with TRBJ2-2; the D gene is possibly TRBD2 (5 bases). Germline V gives CDR1 SGHRS, CDR2 YFSETQ. The CDR3 covers 13 residues. V lost 4 bases to trimming and J lost 5 bases, with 9 bases between them. The DNA for the CDR3 is TGCGCCAGCAGCCCGGCGGGTACCGGGGAGCTGTTTTTT. It yields the protein CASSPAGTGELFF.

CDR3 coding DNA: TGTGCCAGCAGCCCCGCGGCGTCGGCAGGGGGCGAGGATGGCTACACCTTC. It codes for CASSPAASAGGEDGYTF. The rearrangement links TRBV5-4 to TRBJ1-2; TRBD1 aligns across 8 bases. The V gene end was trimmed by 4 bases and the J gene end by 6 bases; junction bases not matched to a gene: 17. The CDR3 covers 17 residues. The germline V gene encodes CDR1 SGHNT and CDR2 YYREEE (reference sequence).

This clone was observed a handful of times. The rearrangement joins TRBV27 to TRBJ2-5; D is uncertain. The CDR3 has 13 amino acids. The germline CDR1 and CDR2 sequences are MNHEY and SMNVEV (reference sequence). V dropped 0 bases and J dropped 5 bases, with 7 bases sitting between them. CDR3 nucleotide sequence: TGTGCCAGCAGTTTATCCCACGGCGAGACCCAGTACTTC. Translation: CASSLSHGETQYF.

This clone came up a few times. The chain uses TRBV30 and TRBJ1-6; no reliable D call. The CDR3 totals 14 residues. The germline CDR1 and CDR2 sequences are GTSNPN and SVGIG (reference sequence). Trimming removed 0 bases at V and 7 bases at J, with 10 bases between. The CDR3 protein is CAWSVKESNSPLHF. The CDR3 nucleotides are TGTGCCTGGAGTGTAAAAGAGTCAAATTCACCCCTCCACTTT.

This clone has more than one count but fewer than ten. The chain combines TRBV7-2 with TRBJ1-1; 7 nucleotides agree with TRBD1. The length of the CDR3 is 14 residues. CDR1 is SGHTA and CDR2 is FQGNSA in the germline V gene. The V segment lost 1 base and the J segment 1 base; nucleotides outside the gene matches: 0. The chain's CDR3 is CASSLGQGNTEAFF. The CDR3 DNA follows: TGTGCCAGCAGCTTAGGACAGGGGAACACTGAAGCTTTCTTT. The whole variable domain, remainder taken from reference TRBV7-2 and TRBJ1-1, is GAGVSQSPSNKVTEKGKDVELRCDPISGHTALYWYRQSLGQGLEFLIYFQGNSAPDKSGLPSDRFSAERTGGSVSTLTIQRTQQEDSAVYLCASSLGQGNTEAFFGQGTRLTVV.

This clone was counted between two and nine times. This sequence is one base from a far larger clone and is likely a read error. The chain combines TRBV5-1 with TRBJ1-1, with D unclear. V dropped 1 base and J dropped 1 base, with 8 bases sitting between them. CDR1 is SGHRS and CDR2 is YFSETQ in the germline V gene. CDR3 length equals 14 residues. The CDR3 region is CASSLCGSNTEAFF. The CDR3 DNA follows: TGCGCCAGCAGCTTGTGTGGCTCGAACACTGAAGCTTTCTTT.

The V gene is TRBV2, the J gene TRBJ2-1; TRBD1 agrees at 8 bases. J lost 0 bases, V lost 3 bases, and 1 base had no gene match. Germline V gene sequence: CDR1 SNHLY, CDR2 FYNNEI. The CDR3 is 15 amino acids. CDR3 region: CASSDGTGSYNEQFF. CDR3 bases: TGTGCCAGCAGTGATGGGACAGGCTCCTACAATGAGCAGTTCTTC.

This sequence joins TRBV7-6 and TRBJ2-3; D is ambiguous. CDR3 size: 13 residues. V gave up 0 bases and J gave up 5 bases, with 6 bases separating them. The germline V gene has CDR1 SGHVS and CDR2 FNYEAQ. The CDR3 nucleotides are TGTGCCAGCAGCTTAGCTGAGCTAGATACGCAGTATTTT. It codes for CASSLAELDTQYF.

The chain is built from TRBV15 and TRBJ2-1; maybe TRBD1 (6 bases). The CDR3 has 18 amino acids. The germline gives CDR1 LNHNV, CDR2 YYDKDF (reference sequence). V lost 3 bases and J 1 base, leaving 19 bases between the germline ends. CDR3 DNA sequence: TGTGCCACCAGCAGCACGTCAACCTACAGGGCATCCTACAATGAGCAGTTCTTC. Residues: CATSSTSTYRASYNEQFF. Full variable domain (remainder filled in from reference TRBV15 and TRBJ2-1): DAMVIQNPRYQVTQFGKPVTLSCSQTLNHNVMYWYQQKSSQAPKLLFHYYDKDFNNEADTPDNFQSRRPNTSFCFLDIRSPGLGDTAMYLCATSSTSTYRASYNEQFFGPGTRLTVL.

About this clone itself: Germline is not matched at one junction end, which may reflect a read error. This rearrangement joins TRBV7-2 to TRBJ2-3; 10 bases fit TRBD2. CDR3 length equals 17 residues. The V gene's germline CDR1 is SGHTA and CDR2 FQGNSA. The CDR3: CPSSFPRSGGAADTQYF. The CDR3 DNA follows: TGTCCCAGCAGCTTCCCGCGCAGCGGGGGGGCCGCAGATACGCAGTATTTT.

The V call is TRBV2, the J call TRBJ2-3; 8 bases are shared with TRBD2. This CDR3 has 12 amino acids. Germline values: CDR1 SNHLY, CDR2 FYNNEI. Trimming took 6 bases from V and 6 from J; bases not matched to a gene: 2. The CDR3 DNA sequence: TGTGCCAGCAGCGGGGGGGCCGATACGCAGTATTTT. Amino acid sequence: CASSGGADTQYF.

Only a few counts were recorded for this clone. The V gene is TRBV4-3, the J gene TRBJ2-5; TRBD2 matches at 12 bases. The CDR3 consists of 14 residues. Germline trimming cut 3 bases from V and 4 bases from J; bases unmatched to any gene: 0. The germline gives CDR1 LGHNA, CDR2 YSLEER. The chain's CDR3 is CASSQTSGRETQYF. The CDR3 DNA reads as TGCGCCAGCAGCCAGACTAGCGGGAGAGAGACCCAGTACTTC.

This clone was seen a handful of times. This sequence joins TRBV4-2 and TRBJ1-2; tentatively, D is TRBD1 (6 bases). CDR1 and CDR2 (germline): LGHNA, YNFKEQ. This CDR3 is 15 amino acids long. The germline V and J ends were trimmed by 4 bases and 7 bases, with 19 bases remaining between them. The DNA of the CDR3 is TGTGCCAGCAGCCCGCTCGAGGGGGATCCGGGTGGCTACACCTTC. As protein: CASSPLEGDPGGYTF.

The genes are TRBV30 and TRBJ2-7; 7 bases are a match to TRBD1. V dropped 1 base and J dropped 7; count of bases not matched to a gene: 4. The germline V gene has CDR1 GTSNPN and CDR2 SVGIG (reference sequence). This CDR3 comprises 12 residues. The CDR3 coding sequence is TGTGCCTGGAGTGAAACAGGGGTAGAGCAGTACTTC. It encodes CAWSETGVEQYF.

This clone showed up just a few times. The chain has TRBV27 and TRBJ2-7, with 9 nucleotides matching TRBD2. Germline V lookup: CDR1 MNHEY, CDR2 SMNVEV (reference sequence). Trimming took 4 bases from V and 2 from J; bases not matched to a gene: 0. This CDR3 is 13 amino acids long. The CDR3, as DNA: TGTGCCAGCAGTTGGACTAGCGCCTACGAGCAGTACTTC. Protein: CASSWTSAYEQYF.

There are a few counts of this clone. The CDR3 DNA follows: TGTGCCAGCGCTTCCTACAGGGCCCTGAGGACTGAAGCTTTCTTT. Protein product: CASASYRALRTEAFF. The chain combines TRBV27 with TRBJ1-1; D perhaps matches TRBD1 (6 bases). Germline lookup yields CDR1 MNHEY and CDR2 SMNVEV (reference sequence). The CDR3 length is 15 residues. V gave up 8 bases and J gave up 5 bases, with 21 bases separating them.

Only a few counts were recorded for this clone. Since a much larger clone is just one base distant, this may be a read error. The chain links TRBV10-2 to TRBJ2-3, with 9 positions matching TRBD2. J gave up 4 bases and V 2 bases, and 7 bases lay outside the gene matches. In germline, CDR1 is WSHSY, CDR2 SAAADI. The length of the CDR3 is 16 residues. CDR3 in DNA: TGCGCCAGCAGTGAGAAGGGCGGGAGGGCCTCAGATACGCAGTATTTT. Amino acids: CASSEKGGRASDTQYF.

This clone was seen a few times. The chain carries TRBV7-6 and TRBJ2-1; 14 nucleotides agree with TRBD2. The CDR3 has 18 amino acids. Germline values: CDR1 SGHVS, CDR2 FNYEAQ. With 0 bases clipped from V and 3 bases from J, the junction kept 4 bases outside the gene matches. CDR3 bases: TGTGCCAGCAGCTTAGCGGGCGGGACTAGCGGGAGCTACAATGAGCAGTTCTTC. It encodes CASSLAGGTSGSYNEQFF. Filled out from reference TRBV7-6 and TRBJ2-1, the complete variable domain reads GAGVSQSPRYKVTKRGQDVALRCDPISGHVSLYWYRQALGQGPEFLTYFNYEAQQDKSGLPNDRFSAERPEGSISTLTIQRTEQRDSAMYRCASSLAGGTSGSYNEQFFGPGTRLTVL.

This clone was counted between two and nine times. A single base separates this from a much larger clone, so it may be a read error. The chain has TRBV5-6 and TRBJ2-7, with D perhaps matching TRBD2 (5 bases). Trimming took off 0 bases at V and 3 bases at J, with 10 bases between the two ends. This CDR3 has 14 residues. Per the germline V gene, CDR1 is SGHDT and CDR2 is YYEEEE. The CDR3 sequence: CASSLGGQNYEQYF. CDR3 bases: TGTGCCAGCAGCTTGGGCGGGCAGAACTACGAGCAGTACTTC.

This chain links TRBV5-1 with TRBJ2-7; D unresolved. Trimming left V 0 bases short and J 2 bases short, with 6 bases between. Germline loops: CDR1 SGHRS, CDR2 YFSETQ. This CDR3 comprises 13 residues. As DNA, the CDR3 is TGCGCCAGCAGCTTGGGTGCTGCCTACGAGCAGTACTTC. Its protein is CASSLGAAYEQYF.

V gene TRBV10-2 combines with J gene TRBJ2-7, with D perhaps matching TRBD1 or TRBD2 (5 bases each). V shed 3 bases and J shed 0 bases, with 15 bases lying between them. The CDR3 consists of 16 residues. Germline CDR1 reads WSHSY; CDR2 reads SAAADI. The CDR3 nucleotides are TGCGCCAGCAGTGAAAGGGGCTCCGGGACCTCCTACGAGCAGTACTTC. Amino acid sequence: CASSERGSGTSYEQYF.

This chain uses TRBV4-1 with TRBJ1-2, with D unresolved. The CDR3 spans 14 residues. In germline, CDR1 is MGHRA, CDR2 YSYEKL. V was shortened by 1 base and J by 4 bases, with 10 bases between the two germline ends. CDR3 nucleotide sequence: TGCGCCAGCAGCCAAGTGTTTCCTTTCTATGGCTACACCTTC. It encodes CASSQVFPFYGYTF.

The chain couples TRBV2 to TRBJ2-1, with TRBD2 identical over 8 bases. In germline, CDR1 is SNHLY, CDR2 FYNNEI. CDR3 length: 15 amino acids. V shed 2 bases, J shed 4 bases, and the junction held 4 bases outside the gene matches. CDR3 region: CASSERLASYNEQFF. In DNA, the CDR3 is TGTGCCAGCAGTGAAAGACTAGCGAGTTACAATGAGCAGTTCTTC.

This chain links TRBV27 with TRBJ2-1; 7 positions match TRBD2. The CDR3 sequence is 19 residues long. Trimming removed 4 bases from V and 0 bases from J; junction bases left unmatched: 15. Germline lookup yields CDR1 MNHEY and CDR2 SMNVEV (reference sequence). CDR3 protein: CASSSPRTSGTSSYNEQFF. Here the CDR3 DNA reads TGTGCCAGCAGTTCCCCCAGGACGAGCGGGACCAGCTCCTACAATGAGCAGTTCTTC.

This clone has a handful of counts. DNA of the CDR3: TGCGCCAGCAGCCAAAACATACTGGACAGGGGGGAAGCTTTCTTT. Amino acids: CASSQNILDRGEAFF. The gene calls are TRBV4-1 and TRBJ1-1, with TRBD1 matching over 10 bases. CDR3 length: 15 residues. J was trimmed by 8 bases and V by 2 bases; bases with no gene match: 8. Germline loops: CDR1 MGHRA, CDR2 YSYEKL.

The chain employs TRBV7-2 and TRBJ1-5, with no clear D. The CDR3 runs 13 residues. Trimming removed 5 bases from V and 4 bases from J, with 9 bases in between. The germline V gene encodes CDR1 SGHTA and CDR2 FQGNSA. The DNA for the CDR3 is TGTGCCAGCAGCCCCGACGGAAATCAGCCCCAGCATTTT. Translated: CASSPDGNQPQHF.

Concerning this clone: The sample has other DNA sequences that encode this CDR3 too. The J gene is TRBJ2-7, the V gene TRBV11-1; D may be TRBD2 (6 bases). V was clipped by 5 bases and J by 1 base, with 9 bases between them. Germline assignment: CDR1 SGHAT and CDR2 FQDESV (reference sequence). The CDR3 has 13 residues. Here the CDR3 DNA reads TGTGCCAGCAGCCCAGGACTATCCTACGAGCAGTACTTC. Translation gives CASSPGLSYEQYF.

Relative to its sample, this clone is medium-sized. The same CDR3 also results from other DNA sequences found in this sample. This chain connects TRBV4-1 to TRBJ2-7; possible D gene TRBD2, 6 bases. This CDR3 has 16 amino acids. With 0 bases removed from V and 0 bases from J, the gap between germline ends came to 12 bases. Germline V gives CDR1 MGHRA, CDR2 YSYEKL. CDR3 in amino acids: CASSQEGRTTSYEQYF. The CDR3 DNA reads TGCGCCAGCAGCCAAGAAGGTCGGACTACCTCCTACGAGCAGTACTTC.

This clone was counted only a few times. V usage is TRBV19 and J usage is TRBJ2-1; the D call may be TRBD1 or TRBD2 (5 bases each). V gave up 6 bases and J gave up 0 bases, with 12 bases separating them. Germline V lookup: CDR1 LNHDA, CDR2 SQIVND (reference sequence). The CDR3 covers 15 residues. The CDR3: CASSRADNSYNEQFF. The CDR3 nucleotides read TGTGCCAGTAGCCGAGCGGACAACTCCTACAATGAGCAGTTCTTC.

This clone appeared many times. The chain uses TRBV15 and TRBJ2-1; 9 positions match TRBD2. Per germline, CDR1 LNHNV and CDR2 YYDKDF (reference sequence). V shed 5 bases, J shed 9 bases, and the junction held 8 bases outside the gene matches. The CDR3 has 14 amino acids. This chain's CDR3 is CATSGGGVLGEQFF. The DNA of the CDR3 is TGTGCCACCAGCGGCGGGGGGGTTCTTGGTGAGCAGTTCTTC.

This clone was observed a handful of times. The chain joins TRBV6-6 to TRBJ2-3; D is ambiguous. Looked up from germline, CDR1 is MNHNY and CDR2 is SVGAGI (reference sequence). This CDR3 spans 15 amino acids. V gave up 5 bases and J gave up 2 bases, with 14 bases separating them. The CDR3: CASSMTPSHTDTQYF. The CDR3, as DNA: TGTGCCAGCAGTATGACCCCGAGCCACACAGATACGCAGTATTTT.